The present entry profiles one T cell receptor beta chain with its context. Antigen specificity is unknown. The data are from a study of cytotoxic CD8 clonotypes in ibrutinib-treated CLL. Study context: Response sampling came at median 12 months of treatment, ranging about 6 to 36 months. The samples contained under 300,000 productive templates on average. They also contained an average of approximately 100,000 productive rearrangements.

Repertoires were generated with immunoSEQ multiplex PCR, while TCRdb's copy carries only in-frame clones and drops some. The sample carries nearly 85,000 clones, 75% to 85% recorded once. V lost 4 bases, J lost 6 bases, and 8 bases stayed unmatched. Germline CDR1 SGHRS, CDR2 YFSETQ. The CDR3 covers 14 residues. Notes on the study in general: Clonality correlated strongly with circulating CD8+ T cells and exceeded age-matched healthy donors at baseline. Before falling back toward baseline at progression, clonality had risen at the time of ibrutinib response.

The sequence derives from a human donor with chronic lymphocytic leukemia. The J gene is TRBJ2-3, the V gene TRBV5-1; 7 bases are a match to TRBD2. Material: PBMCs, obtained after 12 months of ibrutinib treatment. CDR3 nucleotide sequence: TGCGCCAGCAGCGCCCGACTAGCTCGGGATACGCAGTATTTT. This codes for CASSARLARDTQYF.